The clone carrying this T cell receptor beta chain was seen once. V shed 4 bases and J shed 1 base, with 10 bases lying between them. Germline V gives CDR1 SQVTM, CDR2 ANQGSEA. The CDR3 is 13 residues long. This entry is derived from a study of T cell responses to AZD1222 COVID-19 vaccine. TCRdb's table, derived via immunoSEQ multiplex PCR, lists solely in-frame clones and lacks some. The table shows roughly 160,000 clones, with 85% to 90% occurring only once. This receptor was identified in an adult who received the AZD1222 COVID-19 vaccine. The chain couples TRBV29-1 to TRBJ2-5; D gene uncertain. The sample here was peripheral blood, taken 28 days after the second AZD1222 dose. The CDR3 reads CSVGFRAQETQYF. Here the CDR3 DNA reads TGCAGCGTTGGGTTTAGGGCCCAAGAGACCCAGTACTTC.